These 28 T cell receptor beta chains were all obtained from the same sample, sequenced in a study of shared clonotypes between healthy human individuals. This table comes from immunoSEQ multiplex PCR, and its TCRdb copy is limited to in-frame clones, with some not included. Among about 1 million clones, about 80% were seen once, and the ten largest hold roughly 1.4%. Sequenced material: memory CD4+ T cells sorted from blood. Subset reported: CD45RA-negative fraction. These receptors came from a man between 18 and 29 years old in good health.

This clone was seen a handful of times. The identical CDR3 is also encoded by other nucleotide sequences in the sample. CDR3 in amino acids: CASRTLAGGTDTQYF. The DNA of the CDR3 is TGTGCCAGCAGAACACTAGCGGGGGGCACAGATACGCAGTATTTT. The chain is built from TRBV6-1 and TRBJ2-3; 11 bases match TRBD2. V was clipped by 6 bases and J by 1 base; unmatched bases: 3. Germline CDR1 MNHNS, CDR2 SASEGT. The CDR3 loop spans 15 amino acids.

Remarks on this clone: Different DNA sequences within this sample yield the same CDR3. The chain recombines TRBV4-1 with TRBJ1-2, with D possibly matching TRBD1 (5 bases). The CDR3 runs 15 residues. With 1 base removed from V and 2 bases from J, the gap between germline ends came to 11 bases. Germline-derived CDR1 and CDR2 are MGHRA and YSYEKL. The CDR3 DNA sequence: TGCGCCAGCAGCCAAGGGGGCGGACCCAACTATGGCTACACCTTC. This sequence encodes CASSQGGGPNYGYTF.

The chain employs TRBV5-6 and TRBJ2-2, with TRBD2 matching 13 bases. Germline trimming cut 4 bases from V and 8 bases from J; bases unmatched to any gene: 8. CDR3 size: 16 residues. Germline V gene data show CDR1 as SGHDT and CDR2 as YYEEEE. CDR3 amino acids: CASSPGTSGTGGELFF. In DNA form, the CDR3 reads TGTGCCAGCAGCCCCGGGACTAGCGGGACTGGGGGGGAGCTGTTTTTT.

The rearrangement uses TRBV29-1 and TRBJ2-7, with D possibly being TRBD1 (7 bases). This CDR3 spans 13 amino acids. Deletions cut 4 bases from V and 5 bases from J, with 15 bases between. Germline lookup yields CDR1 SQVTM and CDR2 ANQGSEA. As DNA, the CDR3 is TGCAGCGTTGTCTCCAGGGGGAGGAACGAGCAGTACTTC. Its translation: CSVVSRGRNEQYF.

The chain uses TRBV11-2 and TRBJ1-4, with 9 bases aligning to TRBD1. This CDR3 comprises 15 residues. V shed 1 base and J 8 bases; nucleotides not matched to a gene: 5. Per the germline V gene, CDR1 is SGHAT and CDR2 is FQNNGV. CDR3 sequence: CASSLGGTGREKLFF. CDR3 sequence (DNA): TGTGCCAGCAGCTTAGGGGGGACAGGGAGGGAAAAACTGTTTTTT.

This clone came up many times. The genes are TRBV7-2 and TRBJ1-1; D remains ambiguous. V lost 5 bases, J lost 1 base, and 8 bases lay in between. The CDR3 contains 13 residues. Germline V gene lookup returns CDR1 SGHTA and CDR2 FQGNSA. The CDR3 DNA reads TGTGCCAGCAGCCCGACCTGGAACACTGAAGCTTTCTTT. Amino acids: CASSPTWNTEAFF. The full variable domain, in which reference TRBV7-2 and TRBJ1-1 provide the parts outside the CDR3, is GAGVSQSPSNKVTEKGKDVELRCDPISGHTALYWYRQSLGQGLEFLIYFQGNSAPDKSGLPSDRFSAERTGGSVSTLTIQRTQQEDSAVYLCASSPTWNTEAFFGQGTRLTVV.

The CDR3 DNA follows: TGTGCCAGCAGCCTTACTAGCTTGGAGACCCAGTACTTC. Encoded protein: CASSLTSLETQYF. The chain employs TRBV5-6 and TRBJ2-5; maybe TRBD2 (6 bases). The germline CDR1 and CDR2 sequences are SGHDT and YYEEEE. This CDR3 has 13 amino acids. V was shortened by 4 bases and J by 5 bases, with 12 bases between the two germline ends.

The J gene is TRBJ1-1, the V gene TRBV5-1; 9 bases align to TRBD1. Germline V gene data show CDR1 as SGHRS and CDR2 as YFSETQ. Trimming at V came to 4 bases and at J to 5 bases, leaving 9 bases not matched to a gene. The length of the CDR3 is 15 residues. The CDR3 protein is CASSGGQGQGTEAFF. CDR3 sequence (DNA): TGCGCCAGCAGCGGAGGACAGGGGCAGGGAACTGAAGCTTTCTTT.

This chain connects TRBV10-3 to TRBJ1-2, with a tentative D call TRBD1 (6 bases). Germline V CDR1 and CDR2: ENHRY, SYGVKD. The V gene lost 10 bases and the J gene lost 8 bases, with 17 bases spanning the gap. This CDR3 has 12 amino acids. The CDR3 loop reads CATRDRTSGYTF. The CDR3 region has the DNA TGTGCCACCCGAGACAGGACAAGCGGCTACACCTTC.

The CDR3 protein is CASSPDRASSYNEQFF. The CDR3 nucleotides are TGTGCCAGCAGCCCCGACAGGGCTAGCTCCTACAATGAGCAGTTCTTC. This chain uses TRBV11-3 with TRBJ2-1; 7 bases align to TRBD1. The germline CDR1 and CDR2 sequences are SGHNT and YENEEA. This CDR3 is built from 16 residues. Trimming removed 5 bases from V and 0 bases from J; junction bases left unmatched: 7.

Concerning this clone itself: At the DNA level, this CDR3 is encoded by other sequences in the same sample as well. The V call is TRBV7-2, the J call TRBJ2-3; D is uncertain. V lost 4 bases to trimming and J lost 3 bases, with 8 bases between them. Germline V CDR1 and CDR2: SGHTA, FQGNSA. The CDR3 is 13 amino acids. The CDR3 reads CASSSQGTDTQYF. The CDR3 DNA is TGTGCCAGCAGCTCTCAAGGGACAGATACGCAGTATTTT.

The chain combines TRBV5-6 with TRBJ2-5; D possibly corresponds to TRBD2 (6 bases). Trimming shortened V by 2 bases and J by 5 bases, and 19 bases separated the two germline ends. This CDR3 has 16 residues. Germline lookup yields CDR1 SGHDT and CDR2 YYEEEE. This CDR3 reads CASSFPGLTLSETQYF. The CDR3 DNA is TGTGCCAGCAGCTTTCCGGGACTCACCTTGTCGGAGACCCAGTACTTC. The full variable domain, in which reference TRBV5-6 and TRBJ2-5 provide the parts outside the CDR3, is DAGVTQSPTHLIKTRGQQVTLRCSPKSGHDTVSWYQQALGQGPQFIFQYYEEEERQRGNFPDRFSGHQFPNYSSELNVNALLLGDSALYLCASSFPGLTLSETQYFGPGTRLLVL.

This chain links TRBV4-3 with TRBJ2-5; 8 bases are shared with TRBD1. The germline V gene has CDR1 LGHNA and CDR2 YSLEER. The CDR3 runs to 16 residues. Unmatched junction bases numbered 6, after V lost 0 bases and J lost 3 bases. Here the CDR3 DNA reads TGCGCCAGCAGCCAAGACGCCGGGACAGGAGAAGAGACCCAGTACTTC. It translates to CASSQDAGTGEETQYF.

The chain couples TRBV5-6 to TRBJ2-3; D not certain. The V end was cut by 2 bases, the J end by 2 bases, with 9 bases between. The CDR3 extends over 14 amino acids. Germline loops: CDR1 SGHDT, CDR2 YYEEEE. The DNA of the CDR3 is TGTGCCAGCAGCTTAAGCCATCTCACAGATACGCAGTATTTT. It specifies CASSLSHLTDTQYF.

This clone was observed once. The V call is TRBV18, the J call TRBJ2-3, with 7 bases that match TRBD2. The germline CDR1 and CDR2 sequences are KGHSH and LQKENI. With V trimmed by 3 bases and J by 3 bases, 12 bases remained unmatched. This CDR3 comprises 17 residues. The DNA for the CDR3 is TGTGCCAGCTCACCCGGGACTAAGCCAACACTAACAGATACGCAGTATTTT. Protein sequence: CASSPGTKPTLTDTQYF. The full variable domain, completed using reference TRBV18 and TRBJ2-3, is NAGVMQNPRHLVRRRGQEARLRCSPMKGHSHVYWYRQLPEEGLKFMVYLQKENIIDESGMPKERFSAEFPKEGPSILRIQQVVRGDSAAYFCASSPGTKPTLTDTQYFGPGTRLTVL.

Here the CDR3 DNA reads TGTGCCAGCAGTTTGGGTGGACAGGGGGGAGGCTACACCTTC. Its translation: CASSLGGQGGGYTF. This sequence joins TRBV28 and TRBJ1-2; TRBD1 matches 10 bases. Germline V gene data show CDR1 as MDHEN and CDR2 as SYDVKM. The CDR3 length is 14 residues. The J segment lost 8 bases and the V segment lost 3 bases, leaving 6 bases of the junction unmatched.

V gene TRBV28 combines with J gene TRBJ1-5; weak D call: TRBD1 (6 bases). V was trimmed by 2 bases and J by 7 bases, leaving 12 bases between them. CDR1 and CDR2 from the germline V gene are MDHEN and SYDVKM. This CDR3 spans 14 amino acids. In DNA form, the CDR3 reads TGTGCCAGCAGTTTAGCAGGGGTCAACCAGCCCCAGCATTTT. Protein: CASSLAGVNQPQHF.

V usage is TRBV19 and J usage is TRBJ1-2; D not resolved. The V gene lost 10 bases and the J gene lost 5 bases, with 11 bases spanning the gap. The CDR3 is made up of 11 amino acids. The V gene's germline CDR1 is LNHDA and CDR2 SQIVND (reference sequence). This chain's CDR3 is CATAERYGYTF. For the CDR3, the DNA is TGTGCCACAGCAGAGAGATATGGCTACACCTTC. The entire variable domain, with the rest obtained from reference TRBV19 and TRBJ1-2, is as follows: DGGITQSPKYLFRKEGQNVTLSCEQNLNHDAMYWYRQDPGQGLRLIYYSQIVNDFQKGDIAEGYSVSREKKESFPLTVTSAQKNPTAFYLCATAERYGYTFGSGTRLTVV.

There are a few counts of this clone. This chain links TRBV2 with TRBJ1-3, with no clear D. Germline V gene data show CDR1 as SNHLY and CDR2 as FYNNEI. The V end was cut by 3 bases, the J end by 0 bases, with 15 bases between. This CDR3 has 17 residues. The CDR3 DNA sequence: TGTGCCAGCAGTGACCCCCCAGGAGTCAGCTCTGGAAACACCATATATTTT. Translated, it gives CASSDPPGVSSGNTIYF.

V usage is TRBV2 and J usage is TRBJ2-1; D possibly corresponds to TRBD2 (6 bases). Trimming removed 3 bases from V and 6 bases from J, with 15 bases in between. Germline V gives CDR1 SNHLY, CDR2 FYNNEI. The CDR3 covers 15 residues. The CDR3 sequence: CASSERDLIRNEQFF. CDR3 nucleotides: TGTGCCAGCAGTGAGCGGGACCTCATCCGCAATGAGCAGTTCTTC. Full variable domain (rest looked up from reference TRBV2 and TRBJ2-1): EPEVTQTPSHQVTQMGQEVILRCVPISNHLYFYWYRQILGQKVEFLVSFYNNEISEKSEIFDDQFSVERPDGSNFTLKIRSTKLEDSAMYFCASSERDLIRNEQFFGPGTRLTVL.

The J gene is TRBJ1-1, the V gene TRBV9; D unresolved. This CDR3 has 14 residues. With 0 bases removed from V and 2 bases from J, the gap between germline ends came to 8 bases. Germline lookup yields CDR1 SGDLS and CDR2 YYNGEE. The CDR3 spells CASSVDWGNTEAFF. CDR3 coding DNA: TGTGCCAGCAGCGTAGATTGGGGTAACACTGAAGCTTTCTTT.

In DNA form, the CDR3 reads TGTGCCAGCAGCTTTGCCGGGGGAAGTGAAGAGACCCAGTACTTC. Protein product: CASSFAGGSEETQYF. This chain joins TRBV13 and TRBJ2-5, with a possible D match to TRBD2 (6 bases). Germline V CDR1 and CDR2: PRHDT, FYEKMQ (reference sequence). Trimming removed 3 bases at V and 3 bases at J, with 14 bases between. The CDR3 is 15 residues long.

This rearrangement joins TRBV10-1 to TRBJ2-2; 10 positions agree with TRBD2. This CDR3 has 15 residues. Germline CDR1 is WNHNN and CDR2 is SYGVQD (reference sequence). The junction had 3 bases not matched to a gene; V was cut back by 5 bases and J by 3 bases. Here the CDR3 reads CASSSGLADTGELFF. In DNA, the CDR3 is TGCGCCAGCAGTTCCGGACTAGCGGACACCGGGGAGCTGTTTTTT.

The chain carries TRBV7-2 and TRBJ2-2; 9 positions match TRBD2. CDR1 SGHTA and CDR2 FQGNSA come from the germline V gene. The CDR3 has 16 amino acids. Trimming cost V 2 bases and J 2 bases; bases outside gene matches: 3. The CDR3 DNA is TGTGCCAGCAGCTTATTTAGCGGGGGTAACACCGGGGAGCTGTTTTTT. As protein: CASSLFSGGNTGELFF. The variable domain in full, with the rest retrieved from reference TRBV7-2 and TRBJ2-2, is GAGVSQSPSNKVTEKGKDVELRCDPISGHTALYWYRQSLGQGLEFLIYFQGNSAPDKSGLPSDRFSAERTGGSVSTLTIQRTQQEDSAVYLCASSLFSGGNTGELFFGEGSRLTVL.

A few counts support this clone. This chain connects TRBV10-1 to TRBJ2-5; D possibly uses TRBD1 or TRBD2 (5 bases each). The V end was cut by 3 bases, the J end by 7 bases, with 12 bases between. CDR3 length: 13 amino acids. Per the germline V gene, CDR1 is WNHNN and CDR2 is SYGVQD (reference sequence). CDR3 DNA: TGCGCCAGCAGTGATGGGGGATCAGGGACCCAGTACTTC. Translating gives CASSDGGSGTQYF.

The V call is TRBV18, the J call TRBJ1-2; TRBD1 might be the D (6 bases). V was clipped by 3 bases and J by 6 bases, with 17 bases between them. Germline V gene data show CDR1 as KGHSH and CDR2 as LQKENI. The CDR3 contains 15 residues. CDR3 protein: CASSPMTGSGDGYTF. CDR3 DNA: TGTGCCAGCTCACCGATGACAGGCTCGGGAGATGGCTACACCTTC.

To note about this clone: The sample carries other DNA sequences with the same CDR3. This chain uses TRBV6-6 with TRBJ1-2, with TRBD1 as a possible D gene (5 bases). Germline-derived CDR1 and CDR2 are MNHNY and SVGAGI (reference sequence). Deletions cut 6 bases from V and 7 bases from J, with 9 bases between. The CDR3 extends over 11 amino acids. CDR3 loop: CASSLGGGYTF. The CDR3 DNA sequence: TGTGCCAGCAGCCTGGGGGGTGGCTACACCTTC.

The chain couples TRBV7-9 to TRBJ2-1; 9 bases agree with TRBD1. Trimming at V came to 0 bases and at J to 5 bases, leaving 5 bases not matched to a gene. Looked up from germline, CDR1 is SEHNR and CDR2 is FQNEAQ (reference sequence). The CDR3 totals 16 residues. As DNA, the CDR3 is TGTGCCAGCAGCTTAGCGTGGGACAGGGCCCACAATGAGCAGTTCTTC. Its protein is CASSLAWDRAHNEQFF.